The TCR beta chain described here comes from a study of T cell repertoires in aging, cancer and after chemotherapy. For the study at large: Donor ages fell into six groups from 30 or younger up to 70 or older. Patients with glioblastoma brain tumors were sampled before and after temozolomide-based therapy. Study results and caveats: In healthy donors, age-related TCR diversity loss mainly reflected lost richness. Age-matched healthy donors had significantly more diverse, less clonal blood TCR repertoires than untreated cancer patients.

This CDR3 has 16 amino acids. Germline CDR1 reads KGHSH; CDR2 reads LQKENI. V lost 5 bases and J lost 0, with 13 bases in between. Within the sample, this clonotype is large. Its antigen is currently unknown. TCR beta rearrangements were amplified from peripheral blood genomic DNA. TRB rearrangements spanning V, D and J were amplified using mixed TRB-A/B primers. MiXCR, applied by TCRdb to the multiplex PCR reads, yields one record per CDR3 protein. In the table there are more than 2,500 distinct CDR3 sequences, about 24% of which are singletons. The sample was blood. The chain carries TRBV18 and TRBJ2-2; D not resolved. The TCR originated in a human donor with a solid tumor. The CDR3 DNA sequence: TGTGCCAGCTCAACAAGGGTGGACGCGAACACCGGGGAGCTGTTTTTT. Amino acids: CASSTRVDANTGELFF.